The 32 T cell receptor beta chains presented below share a single source sample, sequenced in a study of blood T cells in healthy people across ages. For the second PCR, which ran for about 7 to 12 cycles, a sample-barcoded 5' primer and a J-beta primer mix were used. TCRdb called the 5' RACE reads again in MiXCR, with one record for every CDR3 protein. Of approximately 670,000 distinct CDR3 sequences in the sample, approximately 40% were seen once. Source material: blood. The source is a man aged 80 or over in good health.

This sequence joins TRBV2 and TRBJ1-1; D perhaps matches TRBD1 (5 bases). Germline CDR1 is SNHLY and CDR2 is FYNNEI. This CDR3 comprises 14 residues. V gave up 6 bases and J gave up 2 bases, with 13 bases separating them. CDR3 DNA: TGTGCCAGCAGGACGGTTCAGGGCAACACTGAAGCTTTCTTT. Translated, it gives CASRTVQGNTEAFF.

There are many counts of this clonotype. The junction does not match germline at one end; this may be a read error. The chain links TRBV12-3 or TRBV12-4 to TRBJ2-7; D is perhaps TRBD2 (5 bases). The CDR3 is made up of 17 amino acids. CDR3 loop: CASSLARGGVGSYEQYF. Here the CDR3 DNA reads TGTGCCAGCAGCTTAGCCCGTGGTGGGGTTGGGAGCTACGAGCAGTACTTC.

This clonotype was counted at least ten times. The chain employs TRBV20-1 and TRBJ2-7; 8 nucleotides agree with TRBD2. With 2 bases clipped from V and 5 bases from J, the junction kept 8 bases outside the gene matches. From germline, CDR1 is DFQATT and CDR2 SNEGSKA (reference sequence). This CDR3 has 14 amino acids. For the CDR3, the DNA is TGCAGTGCTAGATCGCCTAGCGGGCTCCACGAGCAGTACTTC. It encodes CSARSPSGLHEQYF.

This chain uses TRBV4-1 with TRBJ2-3; D not certain. The V gene lost 2 bases and the J gene lost 5 bases, with 8 bases spanning the gap. Germline V gene lookup returns CDR1 MGHRA and CDR2 YSYEKL. CDR3 length: 13 amino acids. DNA for the CDR3: TGCGCCAGCAGCCAAAGGACGGGAGATACGCAGTATTTT. Its protein is CASSQRTGDTQYF.

This clonotype was counted a single time. The chain uses TRBV3-1 and TRBJ2-7, with TRBD2 identical over 13 bases. The DNA end is a closer match to TRBJ2-5, so the J assignment may be wrong. The CDR3 contains 17 residues. Germline V gene data show CDR1 as LGHDT and CDR2 as YNNKEL (reference sequence). CDR3 sequence: CASSQGGLAGVGETQYF. CDR3 bases: TGTGCCAGCAGCCAAGGCGGACTAGCGGGAGTGGGGGAGACCCAGTACTTC.

This clonotype is a singleton in its sample. The rearrangement joins TRBV28 to TRBJ2-5, with 9 positions matching TRBD1. Matching the DNA end better, TRBJ2-7 makes the J call doubtful. CDR1 is MDHEN and CDR2 is SYDVKM in the germline V gene. There are 14 residues in the CDR3. The CDR3 reads CASRSGTGIDEQYF. The CDR3 DNA reads as TGTGCCAGCAGATCCGGGACAGGGATCGACGAGCAGTACTTC.

This rearrangement joins TRBV9 to TRBJ2-5; D uncertain. Germline assignment: CDR1 SGDLS and CDR2 YYNGEE. Trimming removed 3 bases at V and 0 bases at J, with 15 bases between. This CDR3 is 16 amino acids long. CDR3: CASSASLPGDQETQYF. CDR3 sequence (DNA): TGTGCCAGCAGCGCCTCTCTCCCGGGTGACCAAGAGACCCAGTACTTC.

This clonotype came up a few times. This chain connects TRBV25-1 to TRBJ2-7; TRBD2 aligns across 7 bases. Germline V gene lookup returns CDR1 MGHDK and CDR2 SYGVNS. The CDR3 consists of 15 residues. V gave up 4 bases and J gave up 1 base; unmatched junction bases: 7. The CDR3 DNA follows: TGTGCCAGCAGTGGCTGGGAGGGCAGATCCTACGAGCAGTACTTC. It specifies CASSGWEGRSYEQYF.

This clonotype occurred a few times. The chain combines TRBV7-2 with TRBJ2-6; D is possibly TRBD1 (6 bases). V lost 2 bases and J lost 1, with 18 bases in between. The germline gives CDR1 SGHTA, CDR2 FQGNSA. CDR3 size: 19 residues. The CDR3: CASSLMFGRGSSGANVLTF. The CDR3 DNA follows: TGTGCCAGCAGCTTAATGTTTGGCAGGGGTTCATCTGGGGCCAACGTCCTGACTTTC.

In its sample, this clonotype was seen a few times. The chain uses TRBV11-3 and TRBJ2-7; 11 bases are shared with TRBD1. The CDR3 extends over 14 amino acids. V was clipped by 8 bases and J by 6 bases; unmatched bases: 9. Germline V gene data show CDR1 as SGHNT and CDR2 as YENEEA. For the CDR3, the DNA is TGTGCCAGCGGCCCCGGGACAGGGGGACGCGAGCAGTACTTC. It codes for CASGPGTGGREQYF.

The sample holds one count of this clonotype. The junction and the germline gene differ at one end; a read error may be behind it. The CDR3 protein is CGVATSGRGYEQYF. The DNA for the CDR3 is TGCGGCGTCGCGACTAGCGGGAGAGGCTACGAGCAGTACTTC. The chain recombines TRBV29-1 with TRBJ2-5, with 12 bases aligning to TRBD2. TRBJ2-7 matches the DNA end more closely, so the J call is doubtful. The germline V gene has CDR1 SQVTM and CDR2 ANQGSEA. The CDR3 extends over 14 amino acids.

DNA of the CDR3: TGTGCCAGCAGCACCGGGACAGAGACCCTTAGCTCTGGGGCCAACGTCCTGACTTTC. Amino acid sequence: CASSTGTETLSSGANVLTF. The gene calls are TRBV13 and TRBJ2-6; 7 bases are a match to TRBD1. Trimming took 5 bases from V and 0 from J; bases not matched to a gene: 13. From germline, CDR1 is PRHDT and CDR2 FYEKMQ (reference sequence). CDR3 size: 19 residues.

This chain links TRBV4-1 with TRBJ2-2; TRBD2 aligns across 12 bases. The germline V gene has CDR1 MGHRA and CDR2 YSYEKL. There are 16 residues in the CDR3. Losses at the gene ends were 4 bases for V and 7 bases for J; bases not matched to a gene: 7. This CDR3 reads CASSPTSGGPFGELFF. CDR3 DNA: TGCGCCAGCAGCCCGACTAGCGGGGGTCCCTTCGGGGAGCTGTTTTTT.

Concerning this clonotype itself: At one boundary the junction diverges from the germline segment, which might be a read error. V usage is TRBV7-2 and J usage is TRBJ2-7; 7 positions agree with TRBD2. This CDR3 comprises 14 residues. The germline gives CDR1 SGHTA, CDR2 FQGNSA. The CDR3 reads CASSLGAGSYEQYF. For the CDR3, the DNA is TGCGCCAGCAGCTTGGGAGCGGGGTCGTACGAGCAGTACTTC. Combining the CDR3 with reference TRBV7-2 and TRBJ2-7 gives the whole variable domain GAGVSQSPSNKVTEKGKDVELRCDPISGHTALYWYRQSLGQGLEFLIYFQGNSAPDKSGLPSDRFSAERTGGSVSTLTIQRTQQEDSAVYLCASSLGAGSYEQYFGPGTRLTVT.

The chain links TRBV2 to TRBJ2-7; D is possibly TRBD1 (5 bases). Germline V gene data show CDR1 as SNHLY and CDR2 as FYNNEI. Trimming took off 4 bases at V and 6 bases at J, with 10 bases between the two ends. The CDR3 is made up of 12 amino acids. For the CDR3, the DNA is TGTGCCAGCAGTGGTGACAGAGGCGAGCAGTACTTC. Its protein product is CASSGDRGEQYF.

This clonotype was seen only a few times. The chain links TRBV11-1 to TRBJ2-3; D is undetermined. Looked up from germline, CDR1 is SGHAT and CDR2 is FQDESV (reference sequence). The V gene lost 8 bases and the J gene lost 8 bases, with 14 bases spanning the gap. The length of the CDR3 is 12 residues. CDR3: CASPGFLVTQYF. The CDR3 DNA is TGTGCCAGCCCTGGGTTTCTGGTTACGCAGTATTTT. The variable domain in full, with the rest retrieved from reference TRBV11-1 and TRBJ2-3, is EAEVAQSPRYKITEKSQAVAFWCDPISGHATLYWYRQILGQGPELLVQFQDESVVDDSQLPKDRFSAERLKGVDSTLKIQPAELGDSAMYLCASPGFLVTQYFGPGTRLTVL.

As for this clonotype: This may arise from a read error, as a much more abundant clone is one base away. This chain links TRBV9 with TRBJ2-3; 7 positions match TRBD2. Trimming removed 0 bases from V and 1 base from J; junction bases left unmatched: 8. Germline-derived CDR1 and CDR2 are SGDLS and YYNGEE. The CDR3 is 17 residues long. As DNA, the CDR3 is TGTGCCAGCAGCGTAGGGGCTAGCGGACCAGGCACAGATACGCAGTATTTT. This gives the protein CASSVGASGPGTDTQYF.

The chain employs TRBV7-3 and TRBJ2-5, with TRBD2 matching over 7 bases. Per the germline V gene, CDR1 is SGHTA and CDR2 is FQGTGA. V shed 0 bases, J shed 5 bases, and the junction held 3 bases outside the gene matches. This CDR3 region has 14 residues. The CDR3 DNA is TGTGCCAGCAGCTTAACCCCTAGCGGCGAGACCCAGTACTTC. It translates to CASSLTPSGETQYF.

The chain is built from TRBV6-2 or TRBV6-3 and TRBJ1-5; perhaps TRBD1 as D (6 bases). The CDR3 is 15 residues long. Trimming cost V 8 bases and J 3 bases, with 17 bases left between them. Germline CDR1 and CDR2: MNHEY and SVGEGT. The CDR3 DNA sequence: TGTGCCAGCTCATTTCAGCGACAGGTCAATCAGCCCCAGCATTTT. Amino acids: CASSFQRQVNQPQHF.

There are a few counts of this clonotype. This chain uses TRBV29-1 with TRBJ2-1; TRBD2 aligns across 8 bases. V was clipped by 8 bases and J by 2 bases; unmatched bases: 8. Germline CDR1 and CDR2: SQVTM and ANQGSEA. The CDR3 sequence is 14 residues long. The DNA for the CDR3 is TGCAGCTTGAAGGAGGGACTAGCCTACAATGAGCAGTTCTTC. Its translation: CSLKEGLAYNEQFF.

The rearrangement uses TRBV7-2 and TRBJ2-5, with D perhaps TRBD1 or TRBD2 (5 bases each). Germline assignment: CDR1 SGHTA and CDR2 FQGNSA. Trimming cost V 5 bases and J 5 bases, with 18 bases left between them. The length of the CDR3 is 15 residues. Here the CDR3 reads CASSPEGWGVETQYF. CDR3 coding DNA: TGTGCCAGCAGCCCCGAGGGGTGGGGCGTGGAGACCCAGTACTTC.

The chain carries TRBV4-2 and TRBJ2-3; 9 positions agree with TRBD2. There are 16 residues in the CDR3. The germline V gene has CDR1 LGHNA and CDR2 YNFKEQ. Trimming cost V 6 bases and J 1 base; bases outside gene matches: 8. CDR3 nucleotide sequence: TGTGCCAGCAGACCCCTTAGCGGGGGTGGCACAGATACGCAGTATTTT. It encodes CASRPLSGGGTDTQYF.

The chain employs TRBV5-1 and TRBJ2-1; D remains unclear. The DNA matches TRBJ2-7 better at its end, which makes the J call doubtful. Germline assignment: CDR1 SGHRS and CDR2 YFSETQ. The CDR3 is 15 residues long. CDR3 residues: CASSSDLVSYNEQYF. In DNA form, the CDR3 reads TGCGCCAGCAGCTCAGACCTTGTCTCCTACAATGAGCAGTACTTC.

V usage is TRBV24-1 and J usage is TRBJ2-1; 9 bases map to TRBD1. Looked up from germline, CDR1 is KGHDR and CDR2 is SFDVKD. The CDR3 is 13 amino acids. The ends lost 4 bases at V and 12 bases at J; junction bases unmatched: 6. Written as DNA, the CDR3 is TGTGCCACCAGTGAGGGACAGGGCGAGGGGCAGTTCTTC. As protein: CATSEGQGEGQFF.

Ten or more counts support this clonotype. This chain joins TRBV6-2 or TRBV6-3 and TRBJ2-3; no reliable D call. The CDR3 totals 12 residues. V was cut by 6 bases and J by 5 bases, with 9 bases left in between. Germline assignment: CDR1 MNHEY and CDR2 SVGEGT. The CDR3, as DNA: TGTGCCAGCAGCCCCAGACTAGATACGCAGTATTTT. Translated, it gives CASSPRLDTQYF.

The chain carries TRBV3-1 and TRBJ2-7; D gene ambiguous. This CDR3 contains 13 residues. Germline CDR1 reads LGHDT; CDR2 reads YNNKEL (reference sequence). Trimming removed 0 bases at V and 9 bases at J, with 12 bases between. The CDR3, as DNA: TGTGCCAGCAGCCAAGAGAGCTCCGCCGTGCAGTACTTC. Translating it yields CASSQESSAVQYF.

The rearrangement uses TRBV28 and TRBJ1-5; 7 bases match TRBD1. The germline V gene has CDR1 MDHEN and CDR2 SYDVKM. The CDR3 runs to 15 residues. After removal of 5 bases from V and 9 bases from J, the junction contained 13 bases not matched to a gene. CDR3: CASSPRTGGEPPQHF. DNA for the CDR3: TGTGCCAGCAGTCCCCGGACAGGTGGCGAACCGCCCCAGCATTTT.

In this sample, this clonotype turned up a few times. The gene calls are TRBV3-1 and TRBJ2-3; 10 bases align to TRBD2. CDR3 length: 16 amino acids. V gave up 5 bases and J gave up 5 bases; unmatched junction bases: 10. The germline V gene encodes CDR1 LGHDT and CDR2 YNNKEL (reference sequence). CDR3 bases: TGTGCCAGCAGCTTACAGCGGGAGGGCCCGGGAGATACGCAGTATTTT. The encoded protein is CASSLQREGPGDTQYF.

This clonotype has just a few counts. J is TRBJ1-3 and V is TRBV4-2, with D unresolved. Germline values: CDR1 LGHNA, CDR2 YNFKEQ. The CDR3 totals 16 residues. The ends were cut back, 1 base at V and 0 bases at J, with 10 bases in the middle. CDR3 protein: CASSQGDPDSGNTIYF. CDR3 nucleotide sequence: TGTGCCAGCAGCCAAGGGGATCCAGACTCTGGAAACACCATATATTTT.

This clonotype was seen only a few times. The chain couples TRBV7-9 to TRBJ2-1; TRBD1 might be the D (6 bases). The CDR3 has 16 amino acids. The germline V gene has CDR1 SEHNR and CDR2 FQNEAQ (reference sequence). V was trimmed by 2 bases and J by 4 bases, leaving 15 bases between them. The CDR3 nucleotides are TGTGCCAGCAGCTTATTTGGGTCAGGGGATTACAATGAGCAGTTCTTC. Protein product: CASSLFGSGDYNEQFF.

This clonotype was counted a few times. The rearrangement links TRBV27 to TRBJ2-3; no definite D call. V dropped 6 bases and J dropped 5 bases, with 9 bases sitting between them. This CDR3 region has 12 residues. Looked up from germline, CDR1 is MNHEY and CDR2 is SMNVEV (reference sequence). CDR3 DNA sequence: TGTGCCAGCAGCTCAGAGGTAGATACGCAGTATTTT. Translated: CASSSEVDTQYF.

This clonotype was counted many times. This chain connects TRBV7-2 to TRBJ2-5; no firm D call. V lost 0 bases to trimming and J lost 4 bases, with 9 bases between them. The CDR3 totals 14 residues. Per germline, CDR1 SGHTA and CDR2 FQGNSA. This chain's CDR3 is CASSLAPVGETQYF. The DNA of the CDR3 is TGTGCCAGCAGCTTAGCTCCGGTAGGAGAGACCCAGTACTTC.